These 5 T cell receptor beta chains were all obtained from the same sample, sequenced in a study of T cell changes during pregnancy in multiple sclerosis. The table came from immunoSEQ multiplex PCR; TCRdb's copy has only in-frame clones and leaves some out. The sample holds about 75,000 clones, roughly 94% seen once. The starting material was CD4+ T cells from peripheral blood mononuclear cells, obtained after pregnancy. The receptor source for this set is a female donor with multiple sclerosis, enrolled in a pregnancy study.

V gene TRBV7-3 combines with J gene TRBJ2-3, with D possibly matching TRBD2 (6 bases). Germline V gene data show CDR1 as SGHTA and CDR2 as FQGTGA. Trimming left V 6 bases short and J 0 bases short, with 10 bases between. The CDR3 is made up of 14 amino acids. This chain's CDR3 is CASSSSESTDTQYF. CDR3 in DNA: TGTGCCAGCAGTTCTAGCGAGAGCACAGATACGCAGTATTTT.

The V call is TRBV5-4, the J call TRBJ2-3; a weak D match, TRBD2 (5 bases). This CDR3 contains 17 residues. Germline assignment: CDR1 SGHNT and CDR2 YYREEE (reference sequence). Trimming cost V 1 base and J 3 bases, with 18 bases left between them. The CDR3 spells CASSLSGLAGLTDTQYF. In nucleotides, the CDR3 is TGTGCCAGCAGCTTGTCGGGCTTGGCGGGTCTTACAGATACGCAGTATTTT.

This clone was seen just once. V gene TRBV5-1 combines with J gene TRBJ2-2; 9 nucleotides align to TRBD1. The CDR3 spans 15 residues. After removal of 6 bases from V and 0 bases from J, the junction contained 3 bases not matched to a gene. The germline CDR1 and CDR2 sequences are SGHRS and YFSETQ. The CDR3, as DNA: TGCGCCAGCACCCGGACAGGGGCGAACACCGGGGAGCTGTTTTTT. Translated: CASTRTGANTGELFF.

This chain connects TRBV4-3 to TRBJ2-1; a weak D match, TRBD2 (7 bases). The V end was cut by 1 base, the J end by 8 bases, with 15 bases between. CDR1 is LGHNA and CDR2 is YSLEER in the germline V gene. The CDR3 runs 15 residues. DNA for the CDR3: TGCGCCAGCAGCCAAGGAGGGGGGGGATTCGATGAGCAGTTCTTC. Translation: CASSQGGGGFDEQFF.

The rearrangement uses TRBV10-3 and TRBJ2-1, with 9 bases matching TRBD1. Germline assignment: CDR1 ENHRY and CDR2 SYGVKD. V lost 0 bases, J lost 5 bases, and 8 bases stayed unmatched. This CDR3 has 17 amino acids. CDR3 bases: TGTGCCATCAGTGAGTCGTGGGGGACAGGGTCCAACAATGAGCAGTTCTTC. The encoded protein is CAISESWGTGSNNEQFF.